This T cell receptor (beta chain) was recorded in a study of cytomegalovirus exposure and HLA in healthy donors. J was trimmed by 7 bases and V by 5 bases; bases with no gene match: 10. The CDR3 covers 16 residues. Germline V CDR1 and CDR2: SGHTA, FQGTGA. PCR amplification relied on 60 Vbeta primers (plus 13 Jbeta primers). Here immunoSEQ multiplex PCR was the method, and the copy in TCRdb shows in-frame clones only, minus some. The data hold around 200,000 clones, with 80% observed a single time. V usage is TRBV7-3 and J usage is TRBJ2-7; 14 bases agree with TRBD2. The sample taken for sequencing was PBMCs. This sequence originates from a boy younger than 18 in good health and CMV-seronegative. The CDR3 DNA follows: TGTGCCAGCAGCGAAACGGGACTAGCGGGAGTACGGGAGCAGTACTTC. Protein sequence: CASSETGLAGVREQYF.